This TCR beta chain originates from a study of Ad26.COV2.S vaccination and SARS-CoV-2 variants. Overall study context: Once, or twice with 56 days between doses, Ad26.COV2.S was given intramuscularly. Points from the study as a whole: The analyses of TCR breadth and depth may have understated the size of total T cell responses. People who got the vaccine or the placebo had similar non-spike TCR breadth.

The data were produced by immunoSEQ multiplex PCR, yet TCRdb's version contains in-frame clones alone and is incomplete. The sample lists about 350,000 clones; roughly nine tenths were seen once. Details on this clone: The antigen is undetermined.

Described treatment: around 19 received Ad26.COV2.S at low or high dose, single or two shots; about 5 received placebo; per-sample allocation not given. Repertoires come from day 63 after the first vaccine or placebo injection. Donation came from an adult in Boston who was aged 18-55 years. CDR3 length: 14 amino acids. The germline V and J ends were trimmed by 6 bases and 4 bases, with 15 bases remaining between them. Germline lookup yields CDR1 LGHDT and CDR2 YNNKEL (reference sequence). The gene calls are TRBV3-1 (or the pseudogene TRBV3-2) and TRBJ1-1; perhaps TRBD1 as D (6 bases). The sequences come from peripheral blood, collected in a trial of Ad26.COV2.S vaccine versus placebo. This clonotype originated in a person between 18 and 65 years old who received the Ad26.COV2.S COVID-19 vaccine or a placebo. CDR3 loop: CASRRGHGGTEAFF. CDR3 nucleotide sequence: TGTGCCAGCAGGAGGGGACACGGAGGCACTGAAGCTTTCTTT.